This TCR beta chain was profiled in a study of OX40 agonist ivuxolimab in advanced cancers. Study findings and constraints: Clonal expansion was seen in CD4+ and CD8+ blood T cells by week 6 at 0.1 to 3.0 mg/kg. Those patients achieving a partial response at 0.1-3.0 mg/kg showed among the lowest clonal expansion. The authors did not determine the antigen specificity of the expanded peripheral T cells.

Looked up from germline, CDR1 is MNHNS and CDR2 is SASEGT. Trimming removed 4 bases at V and 0 bases at J, with 6 bases between. This CDR3 is built from 13 residues. As regards this clone: Its antigen is as yet unknown.

Here immunoSEQ multiplex PCR was the method, and the copy in TCRdb shows in-frame clones only, minus some. Found here are around 65,000 clones, around 90% of them singletons; the top ten hold 0.62%. The source is an adult with an advanced solid tumor such as melanoma, head and neck, liver or kidney cancer. The chain joins TRBV6-1 to TRBJ1-1; D remains ambiguous. The sequencing used CD4+ or CD8+ T cells sorted from blood, collected in a trial of the OX40 agonist ivuxolimab. The CDR3 coding sequence is TGTGCCAGCAGTGCCCCATTGAACACTGAAGCTTTCTTT. Translation: CASSAPLNTEAFF.